The following is a T cell receptor beta chain sequence with its context. The CDR3 loop spans 11 amino acids. Looked up from germline, CDR1 is SEHNR and CDR2 is FQNEAQ (reference sequence). The germline V and J ends were trimmed by 5 bases and 10 bases, with 11 bases remaining between them. This specimen comes from a study of blood T cell repertoires in COVID-19. Study context: Both acute and convalescent COVID-19 samples were obtained from the United States, Italy and Spain. PBMCs, B-cell-depleted T cells, or T cells provided the cDNA or gDNA that made up the material.

As originally analysed: Estimation of nucleated cell counts relied on the amplification of reference gene primers. The protocol was immunoSEQ multiplex PCR, while the TCRdb copy is restricted to in-frame clones and leaves out a portion. Clonal size and the V and J genes are those of that table, whereas D and trimming came from the DNA. The repertoire holds roughly 100,000 clones, with 80% to 90% as singletons. V is TRBV7-9 and J is TRBJ1-2; D unclear. The receptor's source is a man aged 35 to 55 with active or convalescent COVID-19. Sequenced sample: peripheral blood. CDR3 amino acids: CASSTALVYTF. The CDR3 nucleotides read TGTGCCAGCAGCACAGCCTTAGTCTACACCTTC.